This entry concerns a single TCR beta chain. What this receptor recognizes is not known. The input lacks base qualities; no much larger clone sits a single base away. These data belong to a study of blood T cell repertoires in COVID-19 (dated by TCRdb to the early 2020s). Some background on the complete study: The collaborator samples originated in the United States, Italy and Spain and spanned the acute and convalescent phases of COVID-19. The material from the prospective study consisted of cDNA or gDNA derived from T cells, B-cell-depleted T cells, or PBMCs. Samples were obtained from the ongoing ImmuneRACE study (first 160 participants) and from 1,254 subjects provided by 6 global collaborators. Deeply sampled blood TCRbeta repertoires from subjects exposed to, actively infected with, or recovered from COVID-19 were included in the dataset. The sample metadata nearly always contained a de-identified subject ID, COVID-19 status, age in years and sex. Where available, HLA class I and class II types were taken from metadata supplied by the sample provider and were not determined by assay-based typing. A freely available public database, intended as a resource for researchers studying the immune response to SARS-CoV-2, is where the repertoires were released. Beyond this particular receptor, the publication reports: The quantity of clinical and demographic metadata differed by source and by participant and was supplied without curation.

TCRbeta CDR3 regions were amplified from genomic DNA by means of the immunoSEQ Assay, a bias-controlled multiplex PCR. As for how the authors treated the data: Within the assay, amplification of reference gene primers was used to estimate how many nucleated cells each sample contained. To quantify the absolute abundance of each unique TCRbeta CDR3 rearrangement, sequence reads were collapsed and filtered. Productive Simpson clonality was computed per sample as the square root of Simpson's diversity index over productive rearrangements. Held by TCRdb, this immuneACCESS table contains in-frame sequences only and omits some clones. Under half of the omission traces to an unresolved V gene where checked; the cause of the rest is unknown. For V, J and clone size, that table is used; D and trimming come from the DNA. The sample contains tens of thousands of clones, about 83% of them found a single time. In total, the top ten clones hold 25% of the sample.

Sequences MGHRA (CDR1) and YSYEKL (CDR2) are obtained from the germline V gene. The CDR3 runs 15 amino acids, cysteine and phenylalanine included. The read is trimmed to its CDR3 DNA, 45 bases read in frame from base 1. A distance of 13 bases separates the germline ends of V and J, which lose 1 base and 6 bases respectively. Collaborating institutions collected whole blood in K2EDTA tubes following their own protocols. For TCRbeta analysis, collaborators shipped samples in one of three forms: frozen whole blood, isolated PBMCs, or DNA extracted from either of those sample types. The rearranged segments are TRBV4-1 and TRBJ2-4; the D segment could be TRBD2, given 7 matching bases. The TCR comes from a human donor in a cohort sampled during active COVID-19. Material for sequencing was peripheral blood. The CDR3 region reads CASSQAWGGVNIQYF. In nucleotide form, the sequence is TGCGCCAGCAGCCAAGCCTGGGGGGGCGTAAACATTCAGTACTTC.